Below, 11 T cell receptor beta chains from the same sample are listed, as sequenced in a study of T cell responses to AZD1222 COVID-19 vaccine (dated by TCRdb to about 2021). The receptor library was made with the immunoSEQ multiplex PCR assay. Drawn from immuneACCESS, this table holds only the in-frame rearrangements with V and J called that TCRdb kept. Clones are partly lost; checked studies trace under half to an unresolved V gene and leave the rest unexplained. The sample data list roughly 150,000 clones, and around 90% of these were observed just once. In total, the top ten clones hold less than 1.3% of the sample. The time point label on this specimen signifies: about 28 days (+/-7) after the second vaccine dose. The material was peripheral blood, obtained 28 days after the second AZD1222 dose. Every receptor here comes from an adult who received the AZD1222 COVID-19 vaccine.

The chain couples TRBV5-4 to TRBJ2-1; D perhaps matches TRBD1 (7 bases). The V gene's germline CDR1 is SGHNT and CDR2 YYREEE (reference sequence). V shed 6 bases and J shed 5 bases, with 18 bases lying between them. This CDR3 is 15 amino acids long. CDR3 region: CASNPEGAFHNEQFF. The CDR3 coding sequence is TGTGCCAGCAACCCGGAGGGGGCCTTTCACAATGAGCAGTTCTTC. Supplemented by reference TRBV5-4 and TRBJ2-1, the full variable domain reads ETGVTQSPTHLIKTRGQQVTLRCSSQSGHNTVSWYQQALGQGPQFIFQYYREEENGRGNFPPRFSGLQFPNYSSELNVNALELDDSALYLCASNPEGAFHNEQFFGPGTRLTVL.

This clone was observed a single time. The J gene is TRBJ1-2, the V gene TRBV6-5, with D possibly TRBD1 on 5 matching bases. CDR1 and CDR2 (germline): MNHEY, SVGAGI. The CDR3 has 13 residues. Trimming left V 10 bases short and J 2 bases short, with 14 bases between. This CDR3 is CATELGQNYGYTF. The CDR3 DNA reads as TGTGCCACCGAACTTGGACAAAACTATGGCTACACCTTC.

This clone appeared a single time. Other DNA sequences of this sample code for an identical CDR3. The CDR3 nucleotides read TGTGCCAGCAGTGGGCGCTACGAGCAGTACTTC. This gives the protein CASSGRYEQYF. V gene TRBV12-3 or TRBV12-4 combines with J gene TRBJ2-7; D remains ambiguous. This CDR3 has 11 amino acids. V was shortened by 5 bases and J by 3 bases, with 5 bases between the two germline ends.

The rearrangement links TRBV7-2 to TRBJ1-2; 8 nucleotides align to TRBD1. Germline-derived CDR1 and CDR2 are SGHTA and FQGNSA. The CDR3 length is 14 residues. The V segment lost 4 bases and the J segment 0 bases; nucleotides outside the gene matches: 1. The DNA of the CDR3 is TGTGCCAGCAGCTCGGACAGGGCTAACTATGGCTACACCTTC. Translated, it gives CASSSDRANYGYTF.

The V gene is TRBV5-1, the J gene TRBJ1-1; D is perhaps TRBD1 (6 bases). This CDR3 is built from 14 residues. Germline V gene lookup returns CDR1 SGHRS and CDR2 YFSETQ. V was trimmed by 3 bases and J by 5 bases, leaving 14 bases between them. The CDR3 sequence is CASSSSGELTEAFF. The CDR3 DNA reads as TGCGCCAGCAGCTCATCAGGGGAGTTAACTGAAGCTTTCTTT.

This CDR3 is CASTLLESSSYEQYF. The CDR3 DNA reads as TGTGCCAGCACCCTTCTGGAAAGTAGCTCCTACGAGCAGTACTTC. The chain uses TRBV6-5 and TRBJ2-7, with D uncertain. Germline lookup yields CDR1 MNHEY and CDR2 SVGAGI. V lost 7 bases, J lost 0 bases, and 16 bases lay in between. The CDR3 is 15 residues long.

The rearrangement uses TRBV14 and TRBJ2-3; 9 nucleotides agree with TRBD2. V shed 1 base and J 2 bases; nucleotides not matched to a gene: 7. The CDR3 extends over 17 amino acids. Germline CDR1 SGHDN, CDR2 FVKESK. The CDR3 bases are TGTGCCAGCAGCCAAGTGGGACTAGCAGACTACACAGATACGCAGTATTTT. Translation: CASSQVGLADYTDTQYF.

The chain combines TRBV4-2 with TRBJ1-2; D is undetermined. The CDR3 loop spans 17 amino acids. The germline V and J ends were trimmed by 0 bases and 4 bases, with 18 bases remaining between them. The germline gives CDR1 LGHNA, CDR2 YNFKEQ. The CDR3 loop is CASSQDHGSWNIYGYTF. The CDR3 DNA reads TGTGCCAGCAGCCAAGACCACGGGAGTTGGAACATCTATGGCTACACCTTC.

V gene TRBV24-1 combines with J gene TRBJ1-3; D is unclear. This CDR3 is built from 12 residues. Germline V gives CDR1 KGHDR, CDR2 SFDVKD. V dropped 12 bases and J dropped 3 bases, with 11 bases sitting between them. The CDR3 region is CAPHVFGNTIYF. Here the CDR3 DNA reads TGTGCCCCCCACGTATTTGGAAACACCATATATTTT.

This clone occurred once. V gene TRBV19 combines with J gene TRBJ1-6; D remains ambiguous. Between the trimmed V and J ends, which lost 6 bases and 5 bases, there was a span of 14 bases. This CDR3 has 15 residues. Looked up from germline, CDR1 is LNHDA and CDR2 is SQIVND (reference sequence). The CDR3 DNA sequence: TGTGCCAGTAGCCGCCCGACAAGAGATAATTCACCCCTCCACTTT. As protein: CASSRPTRDNSPLHF.

The chain joins TRBV5-4 to TRBJ2-2, with D unresolved. Germline V lookup: CDR1 SGHNT, CDR2 YYREEE (reference sequence). Trimming left V 4 bases short and J 3 bases short, with 4 bases between. The CDR3 runs 12 residues. The CDR3 spells CASSGDTGELFF. Written as DNA, the CDR3 is TGTGCCAGCAGCGGGGACACCGGGGAGCTGTTTTTT.